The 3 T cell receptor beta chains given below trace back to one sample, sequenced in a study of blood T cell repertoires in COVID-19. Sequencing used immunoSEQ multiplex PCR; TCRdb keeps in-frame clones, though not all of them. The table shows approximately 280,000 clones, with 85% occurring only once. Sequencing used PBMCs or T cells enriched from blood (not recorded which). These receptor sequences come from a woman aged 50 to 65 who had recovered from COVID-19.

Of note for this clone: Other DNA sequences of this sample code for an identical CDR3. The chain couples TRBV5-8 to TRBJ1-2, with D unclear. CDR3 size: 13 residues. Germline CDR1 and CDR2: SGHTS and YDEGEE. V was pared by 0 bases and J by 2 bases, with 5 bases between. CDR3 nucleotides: TGTGCCAGCAGCTTGGGTCAGAACTATGGCTACACCTTC. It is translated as CASSLGQNYGYTF.

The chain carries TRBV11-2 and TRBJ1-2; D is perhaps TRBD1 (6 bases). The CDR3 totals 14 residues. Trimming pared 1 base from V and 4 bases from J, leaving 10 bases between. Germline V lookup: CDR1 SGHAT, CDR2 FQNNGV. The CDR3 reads CASSLGGGGYGYTF. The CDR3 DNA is TGTGCCAGCAGCTTAGGAGGGGGTGGCTATGGCTACACCTTC.

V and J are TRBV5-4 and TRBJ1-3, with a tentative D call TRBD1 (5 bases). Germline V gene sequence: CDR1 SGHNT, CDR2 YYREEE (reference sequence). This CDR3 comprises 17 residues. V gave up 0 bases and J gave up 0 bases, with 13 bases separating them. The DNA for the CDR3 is TGTGCCAGCAGCTTGGAGAGTGGACAAATCTCTGGAAACACCATATATTTT. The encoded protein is CASSLESGQISGNTIYF.